This T cell receptor (beta chain) was captured by sequencing in a study of blood T cell repertoires in COVID-19. In the study overall: The samples span acute and convalescent COVID-19 from the United States, Italy and Spain. Sources were T cells, B-cell-depleted T cells, or PBMCs; the material itself was cDNA or gDNA.

Authors' processing steps: Estimates of nucleated cell counts were drawn from the amplification of reference gene primers. Generated by immunoSEQ multiplex PCR, the TCRdb table keeps only in-frame clones and is missing some. The V and J calls and clone size come from that table; D and trimming were worked out from the DNA. The table includes about 160,000 clones, roughly 83% detected once. CDR1 is MNHEY and CDR2 is SVGAGI in the germline V gene. This CDR3 comprises 15 residues. V lost 5 bases and J lost 1; bases outside the gene matches: 8. Sequencing was done on a sample of peripheral blood. The chain joins TRBV6-5 to TRBJ2-7, with 7 bases that match TRBD1. This clonotype was obtained from a woman aged 80 or over with active or convalescent COVID-19. The CDR3 nucleotides read TGTGCCAGCAGTAGATACGGACAGGTATCCTACGAGCAGTACTTC. Protein: CASSRYGQVSYEQYF.